This TCR beta chain comes out of a study of shared clonotypes between healthy human individuals. Generated by immunoSEQ multiplex PCR, the TCRdb table keeps only in-frame clones and is missing some. In the table there are 2 million to 3 million clones, over 85% of which are singletons. The CDR3 length is 16 residues. Unmatched junction bases numbered 12, after V lost 5 bases and J lost 5 bases. The germline V gene has CDR1 SGHTA and CDR2 FQGNSA. The sample holds one count of this clone. The J gene is TRBJ2-3, the V gene TRBV7-2, with 8 bases lining up with TRBD1. The origin of this receptor is a man aged 18 to 30 in good health. Some clones in this sample may be carry-over from other donors' samples. The sequenced material came from naive CD4+ T cells from PBMCs. Subset meaning: CD45RA+ positively selected. The CDR3 spells CASSPGQGPALDTQYF. The CDR3 region has the DNA TGTGCCAGCAGCCCAGGACAGGGCCCGGCCTTAGATACGCAGTATTTT.